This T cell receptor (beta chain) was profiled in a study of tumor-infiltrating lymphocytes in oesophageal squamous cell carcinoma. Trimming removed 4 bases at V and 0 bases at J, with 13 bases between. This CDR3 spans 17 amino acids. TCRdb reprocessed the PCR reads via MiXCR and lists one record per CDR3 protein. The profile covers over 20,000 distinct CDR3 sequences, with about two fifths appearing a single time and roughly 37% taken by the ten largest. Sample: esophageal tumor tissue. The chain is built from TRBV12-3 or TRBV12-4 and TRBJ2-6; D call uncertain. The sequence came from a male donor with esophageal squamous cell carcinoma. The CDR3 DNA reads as TGTGCCAGCAGTTCGTGGAACTGGCTCTCTGGGGCCAACGTCCTGACTTTC. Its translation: CASSSWNWLSGANVLTF.